This TCR beta chain was recovered during a study of cytomegalovirus exposure and HLA in healthy donors. The V and J ends lost 2 bases and 7 bases respectively, with 5 bases between them. The CDR3 covers 10 residues. Looked up from germline, CDR1 is SQVTM and CDR2 is ANQGSEA. PCR involved 60 Vbeta and 13 Jbeta primers. Sequencing used immunoSEQ multiplex PCR; TCRdb keeps in-frame clones, though not all of them. The sample includes tens of thousands of clones, 65% to 85% of them seen just once. The table lists this clone with a few counts. Its antigen is unidentified. Additional DNA sequences in this sample encode the identical CDR3. The study's findings and limits: In presence/absence analyses, roughly uniform sequencing depth across donors was assumed. A later analysis associated roughly 15,000 TCR beta sequences with HLA alleles at a 0.05 false discovery rate. The study put some 150 TCR beta chains on its list as cytomegalovirus-associated.

The sequence came from a young man in good health and CMV-seronegative. This sequence joins TRBV29-1 and TRBJ1-1; D is uncertain. Sample: PBMCs. CDR3 residues: CSVESFEAFF. In DNA form, the CDR3 reads TGCAGCGTTGAATCCTTTGAAGCTTTCTTT.